This T cell receptor (beta chain) was identified in a study of blood T cell repertoires in COVID-19. As for the study in general: Samples came from the United States, Italy and Spain, spanning acute and convalescent COVID-19. T cells, B-cell-depleted T cells, or PBMCs supplied cDNA or gDNA.

J gave up 1 base and V 3 bases, and 3 bases lay outside the gene matches. CDR1 is SGDLS, CDR2 YYNGEE, per germline. The CDR3 length is 14 residues. In the original analysis: For nucleated cells, counts were estimated from reference gene primer amplification. The repertoire was sequenced with immunoSEQ multiplex PCR; TCRdb's copy has only in-frame clones and lacks some. V and J calls and clone size are given by that table; D and trimming were obtained from the DNA. Among under 300,000 clones, around 86% were seen once, and the ten largest hold around 2%. The sample consisted of peripheral blood. The V gene is TRBV9, the J gene TRBJ2-5; 7 bases fit TRBD1. The source is a man in his thirties or forties who had recovered from COVID-19. The CDR3 DNA sequence: TGTGCCAGCAGCGGGACAGGTACCCAAGAGACCCAGTACTTC. Its protein is CASSGTGTQETQYF.